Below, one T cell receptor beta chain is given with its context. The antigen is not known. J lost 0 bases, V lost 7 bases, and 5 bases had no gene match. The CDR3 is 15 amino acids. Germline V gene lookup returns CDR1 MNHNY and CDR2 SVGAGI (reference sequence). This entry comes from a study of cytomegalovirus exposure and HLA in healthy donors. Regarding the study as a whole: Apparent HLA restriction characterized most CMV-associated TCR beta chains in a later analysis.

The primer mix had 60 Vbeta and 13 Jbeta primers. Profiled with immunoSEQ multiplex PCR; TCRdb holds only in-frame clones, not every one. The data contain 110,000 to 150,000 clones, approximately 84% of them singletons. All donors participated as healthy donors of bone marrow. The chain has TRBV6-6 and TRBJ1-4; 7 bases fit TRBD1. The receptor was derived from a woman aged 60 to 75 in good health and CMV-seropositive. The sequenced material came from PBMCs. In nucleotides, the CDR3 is TGTGCCAGCATCCTCGACAGGGCAACTAATGAAAAACTGTTTTTT. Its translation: CASILDRATNEKLFF.